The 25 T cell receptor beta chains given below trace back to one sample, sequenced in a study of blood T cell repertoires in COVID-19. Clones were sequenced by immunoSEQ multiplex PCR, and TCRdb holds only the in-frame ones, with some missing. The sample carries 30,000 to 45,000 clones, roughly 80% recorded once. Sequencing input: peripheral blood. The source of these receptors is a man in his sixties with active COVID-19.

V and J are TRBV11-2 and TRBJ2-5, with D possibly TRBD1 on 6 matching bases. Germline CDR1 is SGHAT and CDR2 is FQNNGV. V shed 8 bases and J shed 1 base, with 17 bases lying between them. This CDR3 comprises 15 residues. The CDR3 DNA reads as TGTGCCAGCCGCAGGCTCAGGGGAACCCAAGAGACCCAGTACTTC. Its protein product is CASRRLRGTQETQYF. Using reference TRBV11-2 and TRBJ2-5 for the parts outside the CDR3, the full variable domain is EAGVAQSPRYKIIEKRQSVAFWCNPISGHATLYWYQQILGQGPKLLIQFQNNGVVDDSQLPKDRFSAERLKGVDSTLKIQPAKLEDSAVYLCASRRLRGTQETQYFGPGTRLLVL.

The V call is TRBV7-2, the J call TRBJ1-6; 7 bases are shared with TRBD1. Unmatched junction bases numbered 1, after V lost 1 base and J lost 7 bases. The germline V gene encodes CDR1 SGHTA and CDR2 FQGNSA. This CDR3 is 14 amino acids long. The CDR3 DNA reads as TGTGCCAGCAGCTTAGGGGGACAGAATTCACCCCTCCACTTT. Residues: CASSLGGQNSPLHF.

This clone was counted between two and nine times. The CDR3 sequence is CASSLGTGNQPQHF. The DNA for the CDR3 is TGTGCCAGCAGCTTAGGGACAGGAAATCAGCCCCAGCATTTT. The chain recombines TRBV7-6 with TRBJ1-5; 7 bases match TRBD1. The germline CDR1 and CDR2 sequences are SGHVS and FNYEAQ. This CDR3 is 14 amino acids long. After removal of 1 base from V and 4 bases from J, the junction contained 1 base not matched to a gene. Complete variable domain (other parts from reference TRBV7-6 and TRBJ1-5): GAGVSQSPRYKVTKRGQDVALRCDPISGHVSLYWYRQALGQGPEFLTYFNYEAQQDKSGLPNDRFSAERPEGSISTLTIQRTEQRDSAMYRCASSLGTGNQPQHFGDGTRLSIL.

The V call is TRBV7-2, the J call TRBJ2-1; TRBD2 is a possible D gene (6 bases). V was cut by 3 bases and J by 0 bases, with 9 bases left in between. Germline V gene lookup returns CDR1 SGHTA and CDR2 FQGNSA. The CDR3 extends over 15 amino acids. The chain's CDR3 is CASSLGRDSYNEQFF. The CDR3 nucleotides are TGTGCCAGCAGCTTGGGGCGGGACTCCTACAATGAGCAGTTCTTC.

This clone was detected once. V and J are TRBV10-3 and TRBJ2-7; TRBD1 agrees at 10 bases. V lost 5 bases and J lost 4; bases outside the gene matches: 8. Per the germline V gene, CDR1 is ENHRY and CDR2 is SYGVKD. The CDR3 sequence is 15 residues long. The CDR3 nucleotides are TGTGCCATCAGTCCCGGGACAGGGGTGAGGTACGAGCAGTACTTC. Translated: CAISPGTGVRYEQYF.

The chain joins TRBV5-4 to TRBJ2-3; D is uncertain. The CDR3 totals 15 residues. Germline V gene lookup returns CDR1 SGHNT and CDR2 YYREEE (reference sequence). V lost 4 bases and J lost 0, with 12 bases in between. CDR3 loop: CASSRGGTSTDTQYF. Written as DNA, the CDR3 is TGTGCCAGCAGCCGAGGCGGTACTAGCACAGATACGCAGTATTTT.

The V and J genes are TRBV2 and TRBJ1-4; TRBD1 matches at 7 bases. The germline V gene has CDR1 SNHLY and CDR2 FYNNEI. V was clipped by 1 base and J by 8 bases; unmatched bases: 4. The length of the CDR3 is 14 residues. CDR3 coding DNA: TGTGCCAGCAGTGAAGGGACAGGTGTAGAAAAACTGTTTTTT. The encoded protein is CASSEGTGVEKLFF.

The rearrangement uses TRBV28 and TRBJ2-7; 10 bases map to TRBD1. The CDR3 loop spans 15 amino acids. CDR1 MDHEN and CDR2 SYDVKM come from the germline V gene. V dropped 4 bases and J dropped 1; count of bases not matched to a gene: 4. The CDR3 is CASSWGQGMSYEQYF. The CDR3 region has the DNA TGTGCCAGCAGTTGGGGACAGGGGATGTCCTACGAGCAGTACTTC.

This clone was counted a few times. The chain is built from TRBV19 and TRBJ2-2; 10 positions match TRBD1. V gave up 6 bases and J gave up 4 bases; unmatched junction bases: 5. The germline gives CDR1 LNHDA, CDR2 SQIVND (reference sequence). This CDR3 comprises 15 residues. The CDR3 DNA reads TGTGCCAGTAGCGACAGGGGGCTGACCACCGGGGAGCTGTTTTTT. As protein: CASSDRGLTTGELFF.

The CDR3 nucleotides are TGTGCCAGCAGCAAAGGACTAGCGGGGGGGTCCTACGAGCAGTACTTC. Translation gives CASSKGLAGGSYEQYF. The chain links TRBV13 to TRBJ2-7; 15 positions match TRBD2. V gave up 5 bases and J gave up 1 base; unmatched junction bases: 3. The CDR3 has 16 residues. Germline V CDR1 and CDR2: PRHDT, FYEKMQ (reference sequence).

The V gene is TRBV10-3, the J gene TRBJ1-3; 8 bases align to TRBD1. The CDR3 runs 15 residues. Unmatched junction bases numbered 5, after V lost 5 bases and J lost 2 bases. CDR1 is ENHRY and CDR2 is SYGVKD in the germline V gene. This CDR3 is CAISRDRLTGNTIYF. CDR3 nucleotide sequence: TGTGCCATCAGTAGGGACAGGTTGACTGGAAACACCATATATTTT.

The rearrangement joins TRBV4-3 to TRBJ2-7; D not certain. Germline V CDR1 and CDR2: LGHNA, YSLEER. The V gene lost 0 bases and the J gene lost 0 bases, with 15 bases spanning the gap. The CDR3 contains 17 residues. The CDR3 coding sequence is TGCGCCAGCAGCCAAGATCGATACGGTGAGAGCTCCTACGAGCAGTACTTC. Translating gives CASSQDRYGESSYEQYF.

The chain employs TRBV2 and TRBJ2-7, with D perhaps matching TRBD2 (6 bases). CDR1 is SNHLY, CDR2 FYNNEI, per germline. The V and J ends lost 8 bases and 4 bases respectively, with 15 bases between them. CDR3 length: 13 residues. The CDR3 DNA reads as TGTGCCAGCGGCGGGACTGGGGGGTACGAGCAGTACTTC. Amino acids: CASGGTGGYEQYF.

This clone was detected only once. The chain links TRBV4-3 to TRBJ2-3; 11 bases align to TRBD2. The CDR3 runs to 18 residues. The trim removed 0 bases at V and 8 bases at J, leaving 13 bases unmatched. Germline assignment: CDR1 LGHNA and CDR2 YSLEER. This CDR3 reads CASSQEGTSGGLSGTQYF. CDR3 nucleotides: TGCGCCAGCAGCCAAGAAGGCACTAGCGGGGGCCTATCGGGTACGCAGTATTTT.

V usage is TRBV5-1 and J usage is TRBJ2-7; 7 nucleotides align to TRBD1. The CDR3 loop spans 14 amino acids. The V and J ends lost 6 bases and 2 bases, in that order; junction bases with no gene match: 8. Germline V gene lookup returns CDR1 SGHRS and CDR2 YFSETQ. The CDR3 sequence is CASTWDSYTYEQYF. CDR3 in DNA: TGCGCCAGCACCTGGGACAGCTATACCTACGAGCAGTACTTC.

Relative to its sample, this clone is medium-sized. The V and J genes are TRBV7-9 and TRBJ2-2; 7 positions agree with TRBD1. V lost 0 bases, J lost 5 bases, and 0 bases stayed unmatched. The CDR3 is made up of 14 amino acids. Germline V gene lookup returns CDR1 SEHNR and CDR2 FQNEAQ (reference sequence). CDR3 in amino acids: CASSLARGTGELFF. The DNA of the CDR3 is TGTGCCAGCAGCTTAGCCAGGGGGACCGGGGAGCTGTTTTTT.

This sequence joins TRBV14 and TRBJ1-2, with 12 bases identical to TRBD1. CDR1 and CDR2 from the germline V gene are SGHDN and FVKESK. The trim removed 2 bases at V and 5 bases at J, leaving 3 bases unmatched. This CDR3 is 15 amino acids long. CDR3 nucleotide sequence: TGTGCCAGCAGCCAATCGGGACAGGGGGCTTATGGCTACACCTTC. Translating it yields CASSQSGQGAYGYTF.

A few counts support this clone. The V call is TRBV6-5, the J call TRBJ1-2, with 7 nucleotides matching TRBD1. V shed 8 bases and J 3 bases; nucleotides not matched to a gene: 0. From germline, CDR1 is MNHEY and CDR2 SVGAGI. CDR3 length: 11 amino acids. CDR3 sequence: CASGTDYGYTF. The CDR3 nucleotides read TGTGCCAGCGGGACAGACTATGGCTACACCTTC.

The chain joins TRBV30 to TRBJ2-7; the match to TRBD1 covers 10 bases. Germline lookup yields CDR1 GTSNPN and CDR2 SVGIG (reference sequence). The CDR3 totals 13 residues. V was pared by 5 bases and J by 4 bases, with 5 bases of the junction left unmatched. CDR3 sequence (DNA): TGTGCCTGGGGCCGGGACAGGGGATACGAGCAGTACTTC. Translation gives CAWGRDRGYEQYF.

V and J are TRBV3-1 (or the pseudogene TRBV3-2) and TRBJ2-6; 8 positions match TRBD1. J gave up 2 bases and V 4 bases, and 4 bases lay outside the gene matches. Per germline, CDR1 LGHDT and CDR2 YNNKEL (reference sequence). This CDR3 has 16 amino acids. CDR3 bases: TGTGCCAGCAGCCTACCGACAGGGGCTGGGGCCAACGTCCTGACTTTC. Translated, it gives CASSLPTGAGANVLTF.

This chain's CDR3 is CASSSAGGAGELFF. The DNA of the CDR3 is TGTGCCAGCAGCTCAGCGGGGGGGGCCGGGGAGCTGTTTTTT. The rearrangement uses TRBV11-3 and TRBJ2-2; 10 bases match TRBD2. The V and J ends lost 4 bases and 6 bases, in that order; junction bases with no gene match: 2. CDR1 and CDR2 (germline): SGHNT, YENEEA. CDR3 size: 14 residues.

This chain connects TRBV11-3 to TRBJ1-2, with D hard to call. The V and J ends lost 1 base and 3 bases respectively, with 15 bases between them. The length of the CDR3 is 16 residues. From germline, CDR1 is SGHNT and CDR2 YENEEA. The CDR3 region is CASSLGGRGSDYGYTF. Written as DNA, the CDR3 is TGTGCCAGCAGCTTAGGGGGTCGGGGATCGGACTATGGCTACACCTTC.

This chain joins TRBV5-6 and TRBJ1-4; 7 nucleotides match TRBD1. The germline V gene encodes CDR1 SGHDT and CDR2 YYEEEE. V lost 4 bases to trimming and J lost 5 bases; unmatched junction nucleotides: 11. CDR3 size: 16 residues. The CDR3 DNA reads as TGTGCCAGCAGCCCACTGACAGGGATTACGAATGAAAAACTGTTTTTT. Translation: CASSPLTGITNEKLFF. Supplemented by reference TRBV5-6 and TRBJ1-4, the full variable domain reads DAGVTQSPTHLIKTRGQQVTLRCSPKSGHDTVSWYQQALGQGPQFIFQYYEEEERQRGNFPDRFSGHQFPNYSSELNVNALLLGDSALYLCASSPLTGITNEKLFFGSGTQLSVL.

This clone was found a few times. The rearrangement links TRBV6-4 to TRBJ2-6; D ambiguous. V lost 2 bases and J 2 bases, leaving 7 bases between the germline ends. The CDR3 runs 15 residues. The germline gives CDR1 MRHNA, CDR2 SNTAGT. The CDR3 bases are TGTGCCAGCAGTGACACCAGGACTGGGGCCAACGTCCTGACTTTC. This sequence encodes CASSDTRTGANVLTF.

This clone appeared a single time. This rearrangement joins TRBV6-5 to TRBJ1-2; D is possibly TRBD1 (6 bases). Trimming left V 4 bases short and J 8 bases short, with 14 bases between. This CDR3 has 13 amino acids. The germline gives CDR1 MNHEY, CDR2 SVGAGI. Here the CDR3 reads CASSFDRNFGYTF. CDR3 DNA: TGTGCCAGCAGTTTTGACAGGAACTTCGGCTACACCTTC.